This record looks at one T cell receptor (beta chain) sequence and its context. What it binds is not known. The PCR employed 60 Vbeta primers together with 13 Jbeta primers. The data were produced by immunoSEQ multiplex PCR, yet TCRdb's version contains in-frame clones alone and is incomplete. The sample includes 110,000 to 150,000 clones, 70% to 80% seen only once; the top ten take 8.8%. The data originate from a study of cytomegalovirus exposure and HLA in healthy donors. Study outcomes and limitations: There were under 200 TCR beta chains listed as cytomegalovirus-associated.

This receptor was taken from a woman aged 45-59 years in good health and CMV-seropositive. Sequenced material: PBMCs.

DNA of the CDR3: TGTGCCAGCAGCGCGGGGACGGATAATTCACCCCTCCACTTT. Its protein product is CASSAGTDNSPLHF. The chain is built from TRBV7-8 and TRBJ1-6, with D perhaps matching TRBD1 (5 bases). CDR1 and CDR2 from the germline V gene are SGHVS and FQNEAQ. The V gene lost 5 bases and the J gene lost 5 bases, with 10 bases spanning the gap. The length of the CDR3 is 14 residues.